This T cell receptor (beta chain) was captured in a study of blood T cell repertoires in COVID-19. About the study: The United States, Italy and Spain supplied acute and convalescent COVID-19 samples.

Germline V lookup: CDR1 SGHAT, CDR2 FQNNGV. Trimming cost V 0 bases and J 5 bases; bases outside gene matches: 12. The CDR3 totals 17 residues. In the original workflow: Amplification with reference gene primers provided the estimates of nucleated cell counts. Sequencing was performed with immunoSEQ multiplex PCR; in TCRdb, only in-frame clones are kept and a portion is missing. V and J calls plus clone size are reproduced from that table; the DNA served to infer D and trimming. The table records roughly 240,000 clones, 85% to 90% of them present only once. The J gene is TRBJ2-5, the V gene TRBV11-2; 7 bases are a match to TRBD2. Source material: peripheral blood. This clonotype was obtained from a man younger than 30 with active or convalescent COVID-19. The CDR3 DNA reads TGTGCCAGCAGCTTAGATTGGCGGGGGTGGTCTGGGGAGACCCAGTACTTC. It translates to CASSLDWRGWSGETQYF.